This is a list of T cell receptor beta chains from one sample in a study of T-cell reconstitution after alpha-beta-depleted transplantation in children. TCRdb used MiXCR to reprocess the PCR reads, holding one entry per CDR3 protein. The data contain about 110,000 distinct CDR3 sequences, approximately 6.4% of them singletons. The sample was PBMCs, mostly from graft donor cells, taken 360 days after TCRalphabeta/CD19-depleted stem cell transplant. These receptors all stem from a male patient aged 2-15 years who had a stem cell transplant for acute lymphoblastic leukemia, so the T cells may come from the graft donor. Each CDR3 is given with its conserved first and last residue. A D gene is named only where the DNA matches it firmly. Rows may omit the clone size; those that give it use once, few, many or a size class.

clone size	V gene	J gene	D gene	CDR3 DNA	CDR3 protein
many	TRBV3-1	TRBJ2-3	-	TGTGCCAGCAGCCAAGGAGTTCTGCGGAGGACAGATACGCAGTATTTT	CASSQGVLRRTDTQYF
-	TRBV7-9	TRBJ2-7	TRBD1	TGTGCCAGCAGCATGACAGGGGGCTCCCGCTACGAGCAGTACTTC	CASSMTGGSRYEQYF
-	TRBV6-1	TRBJ2-2	-	TGTGCCAGCAGGGGTGCAAGATCCACCGGGGAGCTGTTTTTT	CASRGARSTGELFF
few	TRBV18	TRBJ2-7	TRBD1	TGTGCCAGCTCACCACACCCCGGGACAGGGATGGGCGAGCAGTACTTC	CASSPHPGTGMGEQYF
few	TRBV5-1	TRBJ2-3	TRBD1	TGCGCCAGCAGCACCCCGGACAGGGTGGTAGATACGCAGTATTTT	CASSTPDRVVDTQYF
many	TRBV4-1	TRBJ2-3	-	TGCGCCAGCAGCCAAGCAAAAGGCCAGAGCCAAAGAGATACGCAGTATTTT	CASSQAKGQSQRDTQYF
many	TRBV9	TRBJ2-7	-	TGTGCCAGCGGAGGAGTGTACGAGCAGTACTTC	CASGGVYEQYF
few	TRBV7-8	TRBJ1-1	-	TGTGCCAGCAGCTCCGTACCGCACCTCAGGGGACCGAACACTGAAGCTTTCTTT	CASSSVPHLRGPNTEAFF
many	TRBV28	TRBJ2-3	TRBD2	TGTGCCAGCAGTTCCTTAAACGGAAGCGGGGGGCTCACAGATACGCAGTATTTT	CASSSLNGSGGLTDTQYF
many	TRBV6-2/TRBV6-3	TRBJ2-6	TRBD2	TGTGCCAGCAGTCCTTATTTCTTTAGCGGGATGAGCTCTGGGGCCAACGTCCTGACTTTC	CASSPYFFSGMSSGANVLTF
many	TRBV12-3/TRBV12-4	TRBJ2-5	-	TGTGCCAGCACCCGAGGAGGGACTCAAGAGACCCAGTACTTC	CASTRGGTQETQYF
many	TRBV4-3	TRBJ1-2	TRBD1	TGCGCCAGCAGCCAAGAGGACCGGGACAGGGGAAGGAACACCTTC	CASSQEDRDRGRNTF
many	TRBV28	TRBJ2-1	TRBD2	TGTGCCAGCAGGATATTTGCGGGAGGCTACAATGAGCAGTTCTTC	CASRIFAGGYNEQFF
few	TRBV9	TRBJ2-1	-	TGTGCCAGCAGCCCCTTCGCCAGGAGCTCCTACAATGAGCAGTTCTTC	CASSPFARSSYNEQFF
many	TRBV20-1	TRBJ2-3	-	TGCAGTGCTAGGGCGCCGGGATTCACAGATACGCAGTATTTT	CSARAPGFTDTQYF
many	TRBV12-3/TRBV12-4	TRBJ2-7	-	TGTGCCAGCGGATTGCGTGACTACGAGCAGTACTTC	CASGLRDYEQYF
many	TRBV11-3	TRBJ2-2	TRBD1	TGTGCCAGCAGCCCCGGGACAGTCACCGGGGAGCTGTTTTTT	CASSPGTVTGELFF
-	TRBV6-2/TRBV6-3	TRBJ1-5	-	TGTGCCAGCAGTTCGGACAGTTCCCGTAATCAGCCCCAGCATTTT	CASSSDSSRNQPQHF
many	TRBV7-9	TRBJ2-1	-	TGTGCCAGCAGCTTAGCTGGGCAGATCAATGAGCAGTTCTTC	CASSLAGQINEQFF
many	TRBV7-9	TRBJ2-7	TRBD1	TGTGCCAGCAGCGGGACAGGGGTATTGTACGAGCAGTACTTC	CASSGTGVLYEQYF
many	TRBV4-3	TRBJ2-7	TRBD1	TGCGCCAGCAGCCAAAGGTGGGACAGAACCTCCTACGAGCAGTACTTC	CASSQRWDRTSYEQYF
many	TRBV7-9	TRBJ1-1	-	TGTGCCAGCAGCCTTTGGGGGAAGCCCGAAGCTTTCTTT	CASSLWGKPEAFF
many	TRBV29-1	TRBJ2-5	-	TGCAGCGTTGAAGGCCGGGCAGGTCCCAGGGAGACCCAGTACTTC	CSVEGRAGPRETQYF
many	TRBV9	TRBJ1-5	-	TGTGCCAGCGGGGGGACGGATCCTGATAGCAATCAGCCCCAGCATTTT	CASGGTDPDSNQPQHF
many	TRBV20-1	TRBJ1-4	-	TGCAGTGCTAGGAAGCCAGCAACTAATGAAAAACTGTTTTTT	CSARKPATNEKLFF
many	TRBV7-6	TRBJ2-2	TRBD1	TGTGCCAGCAGCCCGGGACAGCACGGGGTCGGGGAGCTGTTTTTT	CASSPGQHGVGELFF
few	TRBV7-9	TRBJ2-7	-	TGTGCCAGCAGCCCTAGGGGGTTCGACTCCTACGAGCAGTACTTC	CASSPRGFDSYEQYF
many	TRBV6-5	TRBJ2-1	-	TGTGCCAGCAGTTACTCGACGGTCCCGGGGCTGTTCTTC	CASSYSTVPGLFF
-	TRBV7-7	TRBJ2-5	-	TGTGCTAGCAGCTTAAAGGGTAGAGAGACCCAGTACTTC	CASSLKGRETQYF
many	TRBV25-1	TRBJ1-4	-	TGTGCCAGCAGTGAAGGTTTCGATGAAAAACTGTTTTTT	CASSEGFDEKLFF
many	TRBV4-3	TRBJ1-1	-	TGCGCCAGCAGCCAAGAATTGATCACTGAAGCTTTCTTT	CASSQELITEAFF
many	TRBV29-1	TRBJ1-2	-	TGCAGCGTTGATCAGGGACCACCTATGAACTATGGCTACACCTTC	CSVDQGPPMNYGYTF
many	TRBV13	TRBJ2-3	-	TGTGCCAGCAGCTTACCATCCACAGATACGCAGTATTTT	CASSLPSTDTQYF
-	TRBV9	TRBJ1-2	-	TGTGCCAGCAGCGTCGGAGGCTATAACTATGGCTACACCTTC	CASSVGGYNYGYTF
many	TRBV28	TRBJ2-1	-	TGTGCCAGCAGTAGGGACTTTCACAATGAGCAGTTCTTC	CASSRDFHNEQFF
many	TRBV10-1	TRBJ2-7	-	TGCGCCAGCAGTGACCGGGACGGATTCTCCTACGAGCAGTACTTC	CASSDRDGFSYEQYF
many	TRBV7-6	TRBJ2-2	TRBD1	TGTGCCAGCAGCTATCTGGACAGGGGACGCGCCGGGGAGCTGTTTTTT	CASSYLDRGRAGELFF
-	TRBV10-3	TRBJ2-1	TRBD2	TGTGCCATCAGTGTCGTTTTATCTCTAGCGGGGGTGTTCGGCAATGAGCAGTTCTTC	CAISVVLSLAGVFGNEQFF
-	TRBV15	TRBJ2-2	TRBD1	TGTGCCACCAGCAGAGTGGGCGTACAGGGGGCGAGGACCGGGGAGCTGTTTTTT	CATSRVGVQGARTGELFF
many	TRBV10-3	TRBJ2-7	-	TGTGCCATCACCAGACCGGGACCCTCCTACGAGCAGTACTTC	CAITRPGPSYEQYF
many	TRBV28	TRBJ2-1	-	TGTGCCAGCAGTTTCTGGGACTACAATGAGCAGTTCTTC	CASSFWDYNEQFF
few	TRBV6-2/TRBV6-3	TRBJ2-3	TRBD1	TGTGCCAGCAGTTACCCTATCGGGACAGGCCGCGTAGATACGCAGTATTTT	CASSYPIGTGRVDTQYF
few	TRBV7-6	TRBJ2-3	-	TGTGCCAGCAGCTTAAGGGTCGGGGGAGCCACAGATACGCAGTATTTT	CASSLRVGGATDTQYF
-	TRBV14	TRBJ2-3	TRBD1	TGTGCCAGCAGCCACCCCGCCTACAGGGGGCGTGCAGATACGCAGTATTTT	CASSHPAYRGRADTQYF
-	TRBV6-5	TRBJ1-1	-	TGTGCCAGCGGCGGGGGGAACACTGAAGCTTTCTTT	CASGGGNTEAFF
many	TRBV6-5	TRBJ1-4	-	TGTGCCAGCAGTTACTGGTTGGAGGGGCAGGGAGAAAAACTGTTTTTT	CASSYWLEGQGEKLFF
many	TRBV29-1	TRBJ2-7	TRBD2	TGCAGCGTGCTGGCTAGCGGTTCCTACGAGCAGTACTTC	CSVLASGSYEQYF
few	TRBV9	TRBJ2-1	-	TGTGCCAGCAGCCTACATCAGGGAGGGGGCGGACACAATGAGCAGTTCTTC	CASSLHQGGGGHNEQFF
-	TRBV9	TRBJ2-5	-	TGTGCCAGCAGCGTAGAAGGGACGACGGAGACCCAGTACTTC	CASSVEGTTETQYF
many	TRBV6-2/TRBV6-3	TRBJ1-4	-	TGTGCCAGCATCGGGCTAACAGGGTCGGGTGAAAAACTGTTTTTT	CASIGLTGSGEKLFF
many	TRBV4-3	TRBJ2-3	-	TGCGCCAGCAGCCAAGATTTGGATACGCAGTATTTT	CASSQDLDTQYF
-	TRBV6-5	TRBJ2-1	-	TGTGCCAGCAGTTTGTGGCAGGAGGGTGCGAATGAGCAGTTCTTC	CASSLWQEGANEQFF
few	TRBV6-1	TRBJ2-3	TRBD1	TGTGCCAGCAATCTCCGGACAGGGGGGGCCGCAGATACGCAGTATTTT	CASNLRTGGAADTQYF
many	TRBV28	TRBJ2-3	TRBD1	TGTGCCAGCAGTTTAATCTTCGGACAGGGGAGCACAGATACGCAGTATTTT	CASSLIFGQGSTDTQYF